The rows below give T cell receptor beta chains drawn from one sample of a study of T-cell reconstitution after alpha-beta-depleted transplantation in children. One entry per CDR3 protein, called by TCRdb with MiXCR from the PCR reads. The repertoire includes about 420,000 distinct CDR3 sequences, roughly 15% of them detected once, and roughly 29% sits in the top ten. The material sequenced was PBMCs, mostly from graft donor cells, taken 360 days after TCRalphabeta/CD19-depleted stem cell transplant. Source of these receptors: a boy under two years old who had a stem cell transplant for Wiskott-Aldrich syndrome, so the T cells may come from the graft donor. CDR3s include the opening cysteine and the closing phenylalanine or tryptophan. A D gene is named only where the DNA matches it firmly. Part of the rows lack a size; the others show once, few, many or a class for expanded clones.

DNA,CDR3,J,D,V,size
TGTGCCAGCGGGGTACAATCCAGCGAGCAGTACTTC,CASGVQSSEQYF,TRBJ2-7,.,TRBV7-9,.
TGTGCCAGCAGCCAAGTCAGCCCCTACGAGCAGTACTTC,CASSQVSPYEQYF,TRBJ2-7,.,TRBV3-1,.
TGCGCCAGCAGCCAAGATGCTAGCGGGACAATCTCCTACAATGAGCAGTTCTTC,CASSQDASGTISYNEQFF,TRBJ2-1,TRBD2,TRBV4-1,.
TGTGCCAGCAGCCAAATTACCCCTTTTCAGTACTTC,CASSQITPFQYF,TRBJ2-4,.,TRBV12-3/TRBV12-4,few
TGCAGCGGGGACAGATGGGGGGACAATGAGCAGTTCTTC,CSGDRWGDNEQFF,TRBJ2-1,.,TRBV29-1,.
TGTGCCAGCAGCCGCGAATTGGGGGACAGGGGCCCCTATGGCTACACCTTC,CASSRELGDRGPYGYTF,TRBJ1-2,TRBD1,TRBV12-3/TRBV12-4,.
TGCAGCGTTGAGCTTACAGATACGCAGTATTTT,CSVELTDTQYF,TRBJ2-3,.,TRBV29-1,.
TGCAGCGTTGCTGTGGGTCCCAATCAGCCCCAGCATTTT,CSVAVGPNQPQHF,TRBJ1-5,.,TRBV29-1,.
TGTGCCAGTAGTATAGTGGGCCGGGGGACTGAAGCTTTCTTT,CASSIVGRGTEAFF,TRBJ1-1,.,TRBV19,.
TGTGCCAGCAGCTTTGGACCGGGACAGGGGGCGCGAGAGCAGTACTTC,CASSFGPGQGAREQYF,TRBJ2-7,TRBD1,TRBV5-5,.
TGTGCCACCAGCAGAGTAGCGGGAGGGGGAAGCGAGCAGTACTTC,CATSRVAGGGSEQYF,TRBJ2-7,TRBD2,TRBV15,.
TGTGCCAGCAGTCCCTCGGGGGGACAGCCAGAGACCCAGTACTTC,CASSPSGGQPETQYF,TRBJ2-5,.,TRBV2,few
TGCAGCGTTGATGGGGTAGCGGGAGTGGAAGATACGCAGTATTTT,CSVDGVAGVEDTQYF,TRBJ2-3,TRBD2,TRBV29-1,.
TGTGCCAGCAGTAGCGGACAAGGGTTAAACTACGAGCAGTACTTC,CASSSGQGLNYEQYF,TRBJ2-7,.,TRBV12-3/TRBV12-4,few
TGTGCCAGCAGCTTATTCCTCGGGACTAGCGGAGCTACCACAGATACGCAGTATTTT,CASSLFLGTSGATTDTQYF,TRBJ2-3,TRBD2,TRBV11-2,.
TGTGCCAGCAGCTTATCGGTCCACCCAACCTACGAGCAGTACTTC,CASSLSVHPTYEQYF,TRBJ2-7,.,TRBV7-2,.
TGCGCCAGCAGCGAGGGAGCGTCCTACGAGCAGTACTTC,CASSEGASYEQYF,TRBJ2-7,.,TRBV5-1,.
TGTGCCAGCAGCGGCCGATGGATGGATACGCAGTATTTT,CASSGRWMDTQYF,TRBJ2-3,.,TRBV12-3/TRBV12-4,few
TGTGCCAGCCACGAAGATACGCAGTATTTT,CASHEDTQYF,TRBJ2-3,.,TRBV7-9,few
TGTGCCAGCAGTTCCTTTCCCCGGACTAGCGGGACCTACAATGAGCAGTTCTTC,CASSSFPRTSGTYNEQFF,TRBJ2-1,TRBD2,TRBV12-3/TRBV12-4,few
TGTGCCAGCAGCTTTAAAGGGGGCCGGGAGACCCAGTACTTC,CASSFKGGRETQYF,TRBJ2-5,TRBD1,TRBV12-3/TRBV12-4,.
TGCAGCGTTTCCGGCAGGGCCTACGAGCAGTACTTC,CSVSGRAYEQYF,TRBJ2-7,.,TRBV29-1,.
TGTGCCAGCAGCTTATATAGAGGGGACCGCGCCGGGGAGCTGTTTTTT,CASSLYRGDRAGELFF,TRBJ2-2,.,TRBV7-6,.
TGTGCCAGCAAATGGGGACATGGGGCCAACGTCCTGACTTTC,CASKWGHGANVLTF,TRBJ2-6,.,TRBV6-1,.
TGCAGCGTTGAAGTGGGACATCACTACGAGCAGTACTTC,CSVEVGHHYEQYF,TRBJ2-7,.,TRBV29-1,few
TGTGCCAGCAGTTCCCAGACCGGGGATGGCTACACCTTC,CASSSQTGDGYTF,TRBJ1-2,.,TRBV12-3/TRBV12-4,few
TGCAGTGCTTATTACCCGGGTCGAGAGACCCAGTACTTC,CSAYYPGRETQYF,TRBJ2-5,.,TRBV20-1,few
TGCGCCAGCAGCCAAGATGCGACTAGCCGTGTATACAATGAGCAGTTCTTC,CASSQDATSRVYNEQFF,TRBJ2-1,TRBD2,TRBV4-3,few
TGTGCCAGTAGTAGGGGGACCCGACAGTACCAAGAGACCCAGTACTTC,CASSRGTRQYQETQYF,TRBJ2-5,.,TRBV19,.
TGTGCCACCAGCAAGAACAGGGAACAATACGAGCAGTACTTC,CATSKNREQYEQYF,TRBJ2-7,.,TRBV15,few
TGTGCCAGCAGTGATGAACAGCCGAACACCGGGGAGCTGTTTTTT,CASSDEQPNTGELFF,TRBJ2-2,.,TRBV25-1,few
TGTGCCATCCCTTCGGGGGCGCGTGACTATGGCTACACCTTC,CAIPSGARDYGYTF,TRBJ1-2,.,TRBV2,.
TGTGCCAGCAGTCACCGGGGGCATCGGACCCAGTACTTC,CASSHRGHRTQYF,TRBJ2-5,.,TRBV12-3/TRBV12-4,once
TGCGCCAGCAGCTTAAAGGTAGCGGGATCCACAGATACGCAGTATTTT,CASSLKVAGSTDTQYF,TRBJ2-3,TRBD2,TRBV5-1,few
TGTGCCAGCAGCTTAGGTGGGGGTTGGCTAGCGGGAGCCGGGGAGCTGTTTTTT,CASSLGGGWLAGAGELFF,TRBJ2-2,TRBD2,TRBV11-2,.
TGTGCCATCGGGGAGGGGACAGCTAGCACAGATACGCAGTATTTT,CAIGEGTASTDTQYF,TRBJ2-3,.,TRBV10-3,.
TGCAGCGTTGAGGGGGACCAAGAGACCCAGTACTTC,CSVEGDQETQYF,TRBJ2-5,.,TRBV29-1,.
TGTGCCAGCAGCGGACAGGCCTACAATGAGCAGTTCTTC,CASSGQAYNEQFF,TRBJ2-1,TRBD1,TRBV12-3/TRBV12-4,few
TGCGCCAGCAGCCTACGGGAAGAACGGAGGAATGAGCAGTTCTTC,CASSLREERRNEQFF,TRBJ2-1,.,TRBV4-1,.
TGCGCCAGCCGACGACAGGATAGAACGGACTACGAGCAGTACTTC,CASRRQDRTDYEQYF,TRBJ2-7,.,TRBV5-1,.
TGTGCCAGCAGCTTAGCGGCGGGGGAAAAACTGTTTTTT,CASSLAAGEKLFF,TRBJ1-4,.,TRBV7-9,.
TGTGCTAGTGGCGGACCAGGATCCACAGATACGCAGTATTTT,CASGGPGSTDTQYF,TRBJ2-3,.,TRBV12-5,.
TGTGCCAGCAGTTACGGACAGGGGGCGAGCTCCTATAATTCACCCCTCCACTTT,CASSYGQGASSYNSPLHF,TRBJ1-6,TRBD1,TRBV6-5,.
TGTGCCAGCAGTTACGGACAGGGACTAGCTAACTATGGCTACACCTTC,CASSYGQGLANYGYTF,TRBJ1-2,TRBD1,TRBV12-3/TRBV12-4,.
TGTGCCAGCAGCCTGATCCGAACTAGCGGGAGGAGCAATGAGCAGTTCTTC,CASSLIRTSGRSNEQFF,TRBJ2-1,TRBD2,TRBV7-9,few
TGTGCCACCAGTGGAAGGGGGAAAGGGGAGCTGTTTTTT,CATSGRGKGELFF,TRBJ2-2,.,TRBV24-1,.
TGTGCCACCAGCAGAGAGGGGAGTAGAGAAACCCAGTACTTC,CATSREGSRETQYF,TRBJ2-5,.,TRBV15,few
TGTGCCAGCAGCTTAGATATTACGTTCTTAAGGCAAGAGACCCAGTACTTC,CASSLDITFLRQETQYF,TRBJ2-5,.,TRBV11-3,.
TGTGCCAGCAGTTACTTTGGCAGGGGAACCGGGGAGCTGTTTTTT,CASSYFGRGTGELFF,TRBJ2-2,.,TRBV6-2/TRBV6-3,.
TGTGCCATCAGTTGGGGGGCTGGGGAGACCCAGTACTTC,CAISWGAGETQYF,TRBJ2-5,.,TRBV10-3,.
TGCAGTGCTTTGTGGGGAGATACGCAGTATTTT,CSALWGDTQYF,TRBJ2-3,.,TRBV20-1,many
TGTGCCACCAAGACAGGGGGTACCGGGGAGCTGTTTTTT,CATKTGGTGELFF,TRBJ2-2,TRBD1,TRBV15,.
TGTGCCACCAGTGATCCCAAACTGCGGGGGAGCTCCTACAATGAGCAGTTCTTC,CATSDPKLRGSSYNEQFF,TRBJ2-1,TRBD2,TRBV24-1,few